This entry is about one TCR beta chain. The antigen is undetermined. Within the sample, other DNA sequences also encode this same CDR3. Those who donated were healthy HIV-negative adults, with no recent acute infections or vaccinations reported. The study drew all its donors from Caucasian adults living in Nashville, Tennessee. CD45RA+ naive and CD45RA-negative memory subsets were separated from CD4+ cells. The sample belongs to a study of shared clonotypes between healthy human individuals. Clones were read by immunoSEQ multiplex PCR, and TCRdb kept only the in-frame ones, dropping some. The sample includes a few million clones, around nine tenths of them seen just once. Whole-study results and caveats: Among the subsets, naive ones generally showed larger estimated richness than memory ones.

The sample was naive CD4+ T cells sorted from blood. Specified subset: CD45RA+ positively selected. This receptor was obtained from a man aged 18 to 29 in good health.

DNA of the CDR3: TGTGCCAGCAGCCTGGGACAGGGGAATGGCTACACCTTC. Protein: CASSLGQGNGYTF. The chain uses TRBV7-2 and TRBJ1-2, with 10 bases aligning to TRBD1. CDR1 is SGHTA, CDR2 FQGNSA, per germline. After removal of 5 bases from V and 6 bases from J, the junction contained 3 bases not matched to a gene. This CDR3 has 13 residues. Full variable domain (remainder filled in from reference TRBV7-2 and TRBJ1-2): GAGVSQSPSNKVTEKGKDVELRCDPISGHTALYWYRQSLGQGLEFLIYFQGNSAPDKSGLPSDRFSAERTGGSVSTLTIQRTQQEDSAVYLCASSLGQGNGYTFGSGTRLTVV.